This T cell receptor beta chain was profiled in a study of T cell changes during pregnancy in multiple sclerosis. Profiled with immunoSEQ multiplex PCR; TCRdb holds only in-frame clones, not every one. The sample carries 50,000 to 70,000 clones, 91% recorded once. V lost 4 bases and J lost 6; bases outside the gene matches: 6. Germline CDR1 is MNHEY and CDR2 is SMNVEV (reference sequence). The CDR3 covers 14 residues. This material consisted of peripheral blood, taken in the third trimester of pregnancy. The source of this sequence is a female donor in good health, enrolled as a control in a pregnancy study. The gene calls are TRBV27 and TRBJ2-1; 7 positions agree with TRBD2. CDR3 in DNA: TGTGCCAGCAGTTCGAAACTAGCGTCCAATGAGCAGTTCTTC. Protein: CASSSKLASNEQFF.